This record looks at one T cell receptor (beta chain) sequence and its context. This clone is classified as medium-sized (0.01 to 0.1%). Its binding antigen is unknown. The record has no base qualities; no much larger clone is one base away. This sample is part of a study of long-term antiretroviral therapy in people with HIV (dated by TCRdb to the early 2020s). About the full investigation: The earliest samples were collected about a decade before the 2015 WHO recommendation for immediate ART, when ART was typically delayed until CD4 counts fell. Among the 30 or so participants with HIV, approximately 10 were female. No cross-contamination during QIAcube processing was seen in test extractions of a monoclonal T-cell line run alongside a few dozen polyclonal samples. Whether ART initiation and durable HIV suppression were associated with changes in peripheral blood TRB repertoire composition and diversity was tested in a retrospective serial study. From some 33 adults with confirmed HIV infection, the cohort provided approximately 190 cryopreserved PBMC samples, gathered serially across a mean of around six years (range 1-12).

Inclusion was restricted to participants for whom at least one PBMC sample before ART initiation and at least two post-ART samples were available. Every participant with HIV received treatment in the United States of America. Before DNA extraction, cryopreserved samples of roughly 0.85-11 million PBMC were thawed and then washed. At the time of the earliest PBMC sample, participants with HIV were aged between about 20 and 55 years. Each participant contributed PBMC samples from 1-4 timepoints before ART initiation and 2-8 timepoints after ART initiation, with a median of 7 samples. Serial HIV viral load, CD4+ T-cell count, ART history and demographic data were obtained for every participant. Genomic DNA was extracted from unsorted PBMC with a Qiagen kit on a QIAcube, with processing performed in batches of 12 samples. V loses 7 bases of germline sequence and J loses 0 bases, and the interval between the two ends is 1 base. The CDR3 measures 11 amino acids from cysteine to phenylalanine. The DNA shown is the 33-base CDR3, in frame from base 1. Looking up the germline V gene yields CDR1 ENHRY and CDR2 SYGVKD.

Sequencing of the TRB variable region was done with the immunoSEQ hsTCRB v3.0 assay at survey level resolution. The target sequencing depth for TRB was about 35,000-50,000 T-cell genomes per sample. An Illumina MiSeq with a v3 150-cycle kit was used to sequence the pooled TRB libraries. The authors' pipeline ran thus. Repertoire analysis ran in R within a reproducible Nextflow workflow covering QC, data transformation and analysis. Custom analyses were implemented in LymphoSeq2, an R package for AIRR-Seq data exploration. Several samples that yielded fewer than 5000 total TRB sequences were excluded, so that about 200 HIV repertoires were analyzed. Among the 200 or so HIV repertoires that were kept, 59 were collected before ART initiation and more than 120 were collected after ART initiation. Repertoires were downsampled to 5000 TRB nucleotide sequences, and summary statistics were averaged over 100 downsampling iterations. TRB sequences were retained for analysis only if CDR3 regions of at least seven amino acids were present. Diversity was assessed using a clonality score derived from Shannon entropy and using the Gini coefficient. In the repertoire networks, any two of the top 5000 CDR3 amino acid sequences were linked whenever the two sequences differed by an edit distance of one. For TRB CDR3 amino acid sequences, antigen specificity groups and MHC restriction were predicted with GLIPH2. CDR3 amino acid sequences were matched against VDJdb and McPAS-TCR to flag known CMV, EBV, HIV or tissue antigen associations. Pre-ART, post-ART and control groups were compared with Wilcoxon signed-rank tests and Holm-Bonferroni correction. Not all clones reach the TCRdb copy of this immuneACCESS table, which keeps in-frame sequences only. Checked studies attribute under half of the gap to unresolved V genes and leave the rest unexplained. That table gives V, J and clone size, and the DNA gave D and trimming. This sample holds around 19,000 clones; 78% were observed only once. Jointly, the top ten make up roughly an eighth of the sample.

What the study reported, not specific to this receptor: Owing to limited PBMC availability, only the TCR beta chain was sequenced, without alpha chain pairing. No data were available on ART adherence, viral resistance or therapy changes, limiting inferences about post-ART repertoire changes. Because pre-ART samples had limited cell numbers, unsorted PBMC were profiled rather than sorted CD4+ and CD8+ T cells. Starting ART was linked to a significant rise in TRB diversity, yet even with long-term ART the diversity remained significantly lower than in transplant donor controls. CDR3 length ranges in HIV repertoires were narrower than in controls, and network structure suggested an antigen-experienced repertoire with only a slight naive shift after ART. Expanded TRB clones identified before ART initiation dominated the repertoire across all time points, though the dominance fluctuated and decreased in many PLHIV after ART. The samples span the years 2004 to 2017, and the ART regimens used may be less effective than current regimens.

The chain joins TRBV10-3 to TRBJ1-3; the D gene assignment is ambiguous. The source material was unsorted PBMCs, sampled 0.3 years after starting antiretroviral therapy. The receptor was derived from a woman aged 50 to 60 with HIV. The CDR3 sequence is CAINSGNTIYF. The DNA is TGTGCCATCAACTCTGGAAACACCATATATTTT.